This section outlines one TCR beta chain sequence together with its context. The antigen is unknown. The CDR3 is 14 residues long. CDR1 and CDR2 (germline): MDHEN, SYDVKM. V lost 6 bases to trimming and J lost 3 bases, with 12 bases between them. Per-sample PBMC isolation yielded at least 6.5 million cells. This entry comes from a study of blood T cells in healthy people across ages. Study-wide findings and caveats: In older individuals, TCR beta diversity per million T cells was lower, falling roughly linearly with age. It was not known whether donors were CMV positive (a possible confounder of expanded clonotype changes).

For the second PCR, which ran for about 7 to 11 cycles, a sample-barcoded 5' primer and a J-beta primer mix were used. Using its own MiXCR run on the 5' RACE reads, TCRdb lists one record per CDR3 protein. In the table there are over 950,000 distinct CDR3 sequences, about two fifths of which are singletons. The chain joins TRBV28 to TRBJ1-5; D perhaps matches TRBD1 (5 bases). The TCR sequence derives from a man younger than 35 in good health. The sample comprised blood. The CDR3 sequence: CASSRGGTNQPQHF. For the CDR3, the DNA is TGTGCCAGCAGCCGCGGTGGGACCAATCAGCCCCAGCATTTT.